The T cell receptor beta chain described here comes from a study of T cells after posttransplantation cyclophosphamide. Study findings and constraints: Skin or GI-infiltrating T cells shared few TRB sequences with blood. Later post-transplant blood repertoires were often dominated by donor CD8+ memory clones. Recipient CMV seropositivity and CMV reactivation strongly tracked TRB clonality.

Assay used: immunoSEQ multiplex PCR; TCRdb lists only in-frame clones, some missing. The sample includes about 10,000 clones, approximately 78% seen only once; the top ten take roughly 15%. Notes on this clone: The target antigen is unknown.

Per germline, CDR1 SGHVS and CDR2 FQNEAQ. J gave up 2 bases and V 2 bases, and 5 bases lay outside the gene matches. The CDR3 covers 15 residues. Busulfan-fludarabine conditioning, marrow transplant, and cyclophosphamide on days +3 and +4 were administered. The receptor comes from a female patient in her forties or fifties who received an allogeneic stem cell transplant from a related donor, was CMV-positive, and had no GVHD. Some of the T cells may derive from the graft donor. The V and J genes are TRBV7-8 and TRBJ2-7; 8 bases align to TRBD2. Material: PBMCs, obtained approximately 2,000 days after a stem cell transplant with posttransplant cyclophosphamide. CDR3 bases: TGTGCCAGCAGCTTAAGCGGGGGTGGAGCCTACGAGCAGTACTTC. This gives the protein CASSLSGGGAYEQYF.